The entry below describes one T cell receptor beta chain. Its antigen is as yet unknown. This may come from a read error, since a much larger clone is one base off. The sample originates from a study of T cells after yellow fever vaccination. Study-wide results and limits: Detected again after the booster were most primary-vaccination clones, at approximately 96% CD4 and 88% CD8. Weaker, the secondary response had a peak occurring faster, on day 5 versus 15.

Template-switching 5'RACE yielded the TCR cDNA; a universal primer site and UMIs were added in the process. MiXCR, applied by TCRdb to the 5' RACE reads, yields one record per CDR3 protein. The repertoire holds hundreds of thousands of distinct CDR3 sequences, approximately 12% seen once, with 2.5% to 3.5% in the top ten. The clonotype comes from a man between 18 and 29 years old who received the YFV17D yellow fever vaccine. This sample comprised CD4+ T cells sorted from PBMCs, obtained 15 days after the yellow fever booster vaccination.

The CDR3 region is CSVPEGPARVTQYF. The DNA for the CDR3 is TGCAGCGTTCCTGAAGGGCCAGCAAGGGTGACCCAGTACTTC. The chain is built from TRBV29-1 and TRBJ2-5; D remains unclear. Germline CDR1 SQVTM, CDR2 ANQGSEA. The CDR3 length is 14 residues. With 5 bases removed from V and 7 bases from J, the gap between germline ends came to 20 bases.